These 3 T cell receptor beta chains share one sample of origin, sequenced in a study of cytomegalovirus exposure and HLA in healthy donors. Both 60 Vbeta primers and 13 Jbeta primers went into the PCR. Only in-frame clones appear in the TCRdb table, and some are missing; sequencing was by immunoSEQ multiplex PCR. The sample has about 110,000 clones, roughly 80% seen once; the top ten hold 0.24%. Sequences were obtained from PBMCs. Source of these receptors: a man aged 45-65 years in good health and CMV-seronegative.

This clone was recorded once. This chain uses TRBV25-1 with TRBJ1-4, with D possibly TRBD1 on 6 matching bases. Trimming shortened V by 5 bases and J by 10 bases, and 17 bases separated the two germline ends. Per germline, CDR1 MGHDK and CDR2 SYGVNS. The CDR3 spans 14 residues. CDR3: CASSHDRPGGKLFF. DNA of the CDR3: TGTGCCAGCAGTCACGACAGGCCCGGTGGAAAACTGTTTTTT. The full variable domain, rest sourced from reference TRBV25-1 and TRBJ1-4, is EADIYQTPRYLVIGTGKKITLECSQTMGHDKMYWYQQDPGMELHLIHYSYGVNSTEKGDLSSESTVSRIRTEHFPLTLESARPSHTSQYLCASSHDRPGGKLFFGSGTQLSVL.

This clone was seen once. The rearrangement links TRBV19 to TRBJ1-3; TRBD1 is a possible D gene (6 bases). This CDR3 spans 15 amino acids. Germline lookup yields CDR1 LNHDA and CDR2 SQIVND (reference sequence). V was pared by 7 bases and J by 2 bases, with 15 bases between. The DNA for the CDR3 is TGTGCCAGTATGCCACAGGGATCCACTGGAAACACCATATATTTT. Protein: CASMPQGSTGNTIYF. Full variable domain (outside the CDR3, taken from reference TRBV19 and TRBJ1-3): DGGITQSPKYLFRKEGQNVTLSCEQNLNHDAMYWYRQDPGQGLRLIYYSQIVNDFQKGDIAEGYSVSREKKESFPLTVTSAQKNPTAFYLCASMPQGSTGNTIYFGEGSWLTVV.

The V gene is TRBV5-5, the J gene TRBJ2-5, with 9 bases matching TRBD2. The CDR3 runs to 17 residues. J gave up 11 bases and V 0 bases, and 17 bases lay outside the gene matches. The germline V gene has CDR1 SGHKS and CDR2 YYEKEE (reference sequence). CDR3 in DNA: TGTGCCAGCAGCTTGGCAGTTGGGGCGGGGGGGCCGCGTGAGCAGTACTTC. Translating gives CASSLAVGAGGPREQYF. Combining the CDR3 with reference TRBV5-5 and TRBJ2-5 gives the whole variable domain DAGVTQSPTHLIKTRGQQVTLRCSPISGHKSVSWYQQVLGQGPQFIFQYYEKEERGRGNFPDRFSARQFPNYSSELNVNALLLGDSALYLCASSLAVGAGGPREQYFGPGTRLLVL.